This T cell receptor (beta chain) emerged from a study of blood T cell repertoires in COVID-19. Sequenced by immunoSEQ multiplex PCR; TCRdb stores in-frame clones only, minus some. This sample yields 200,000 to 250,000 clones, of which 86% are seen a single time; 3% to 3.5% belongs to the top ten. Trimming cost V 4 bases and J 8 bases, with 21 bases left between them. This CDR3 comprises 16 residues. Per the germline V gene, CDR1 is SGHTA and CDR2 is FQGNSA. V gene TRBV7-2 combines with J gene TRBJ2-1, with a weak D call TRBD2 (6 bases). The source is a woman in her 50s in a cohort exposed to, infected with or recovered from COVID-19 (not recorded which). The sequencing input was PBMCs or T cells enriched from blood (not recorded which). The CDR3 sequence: CASSWGDPLSADEQFF. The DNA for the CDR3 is TGTGCCAGCAGCTGGGGGGACCCCCTAAGTGCTGATGAGCAGTTCTTC.